This T cell receptor (beta chain) was observed in a study of blood T cell repertoires in COVID-19. On the study more broadly: From T cells, B-cell-depleted T cells, or PBMCs came the material, which was cDNA or gDNA.

The CDR3 loop spans 18 amino acids. Germline V gene sequence: CDR1 LGHDT, CDR2 YNNKEL (reference sequence). V shed 3 bases, J shed 1 base, and the junction held 7 bases outside the gene matches. As processed by the authors: Amplification from reference gene primers served as the basis for estimated nucleated cell counts. Generated by immunoSEQ multiplex PCR, the TCRdb table keeps only in-frame clones and is missing some. The DNA was the basis for D and trimming; V, J and clone size are from that table. The sample includes 150,000 to 200,000 clones, about three quarters of them seen just once. The J gene is TRBJ2-2, the V gene TRBV3-1 (or the pseudogene TRBV3-2); 11 bases agree with TRBD2. The specimen sequenced was peripheral blood. The sequence was obtained from a man aged 60 to 75 with acute or convalescent COVID-19. The CDR3 bases are TGTGCCAGCAGCCACTCCGGGACTAGCGGCGTGAACACCGGGGAGCTGTTTTTT. It is translated as CASSHSGTSGVNTGELFF.